This T cell receptor beta chain comes out of a study of beta chain features in type 1 diabetes. In its sample, this clone was seen a few times. CDR1 is MDHEN and CDR2 is SYDVKM in the germline V gene. The CDR3 runs to 13 residues. Trimming left V 6 bases short and J 5 bases short, with 13 bases between. Expressed TCRB transcripts got sequenced, as all isolated RNA was reverse transcribed. Clones were read by immunoSEQ multiplex PCR, and TCRdb kept only the in-frame ones, dropping some. This sample carries about 240,000 clones, about 26% of them seen once, and the ten largest clones take roughly 4%. This TCR was recovered from a man aged 30 to 39 in good health. The rearrangement links TRBV28 to TRBJ1-1; unclear D gene. The sequenced sample was central memory CD4+ T cells from blood. In DNA form, the CDR3 reads TGTGCCAGCAGCCCCCCTCGGTTGACTGAAGCTTTCTTT. It yields the protein CASSPPRLTEAFF.